This TCR beta chain was sequenced in a study of T cell responses to AZD1222 COVID-19 vaccine. Broader study findings: Spike-specific TCR depth and breadth grew after two AZD1222 doses.

The protocol was immunoSEQ multiplex PCR, while the TCRdb copy is restricted to in-frame clones and leaves out a portion. The sample shows around 110,000 clones, around 88% of them seen only once. V was pared by 2 bases and J by 1 base, with 9 bases between. CDR1 and CDR2 (germline): SGHAT, FQNNGV. CDR3 size: 15 residues. For this clone: Its antigen is undetermined.

V usage is TRBV11-2 and J usage is TRBJ1-3; D is possibly TRBD1 (5 bases). Material: peripheral blood, obtained on day 0 of AZD1222 vaccination. The receptor was isolated from an adult in good health. CDR3 residues: CASSLPRGSGNTIYF. CDR3 in DNA: TGTGCCAGCAGCTTACCGAGGGGATCTGGAAACACCATATATTTT.